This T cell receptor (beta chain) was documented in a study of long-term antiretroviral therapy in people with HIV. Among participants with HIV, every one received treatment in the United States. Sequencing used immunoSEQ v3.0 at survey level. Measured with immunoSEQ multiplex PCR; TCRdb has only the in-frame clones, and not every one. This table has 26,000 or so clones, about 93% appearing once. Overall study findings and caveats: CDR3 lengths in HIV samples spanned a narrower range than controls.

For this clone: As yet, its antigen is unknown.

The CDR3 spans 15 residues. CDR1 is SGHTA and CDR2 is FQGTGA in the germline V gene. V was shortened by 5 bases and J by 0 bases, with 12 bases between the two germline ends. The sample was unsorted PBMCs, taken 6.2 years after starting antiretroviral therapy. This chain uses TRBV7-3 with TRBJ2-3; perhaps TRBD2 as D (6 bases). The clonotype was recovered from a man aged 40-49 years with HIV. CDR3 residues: CASSTSPSSTDTQYF. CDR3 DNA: TGTGCCAGCAGCACTAGCCCTTCTAGCACAGATACGCAGTATTTT.